The entry below gives a single TCR beta chain sequence along with its context. Its antigen is as yet unknown. The data stem from a study of human T cells and chemical hapten exposure. Study-wide results and caveats: Patch test score was positively correlated with the counts of PT1 expanded TCRs.

Single cDNA molecules in the library carried unique molecular identifiers attached during preparation. MiXCR, applied by TCRdb to the RACE reads, yields one record per CDR3 protein. The sample holds 370,000 or so distinct CDR3 sequences; nearly 5% are singletons and the top ten take under 3%. Noted time point: patch test 1, 2 weeks after DPC sensitization. Treatment meaning: therapeutic diphenylcyclopropenone sensitization with weekly scalp DPC. The study enrolled 18 to 70-year-old alopecia patients suitable for DPC. Sequences were derived from whole blood, sampled in connection with sensitization to the hapten diphenylcyclopropenone (DPC). This receptor was obtained from a woman aged 50 to 60 with alopecia areata. Some clones in this sample may be carry-over from other donors' samples.

CDR3 sequence: CASSRLLAGATQYF. CDR3 bases: TGTGCCAGCAGCCGACTACTAGCGGGAGCTACGCAGTATTTT. V is TRBV7-2 and J is TRBJ2-3; 11 nucleotides agree with TRBD2. V was pared by 5 bases and J by 8 bases, with 6 bases of the junction left unmatched. This CDR3 contains 14 residues. Germline values: CDR1 SGHTA, CDR2 FQGNSA.